Listed here are 8 T cell receptor beta chains from one sample, sequenced in a study of CD8+CD57+ T cells in acquired aplastic anemia. TCR beta VDJ and CDR3 profiling used genomic DNA as template. TCRdb redid the calling of the reads with MiXCR, one entry per CDR3 protein. In the table there are fewer than 300,000 distinct CDR3 sequences, about 80% of which are singletons. Sequencing involved patients with CD8+CD57+ cell expansion previously shown by flow cytometry. Sequencing was done on a sample of sorted CD4+, CD8+, or CD8+CD57+ T cells (not recorded which) from PBMCs. These receptors were collected from a human donor with aplastic anemia.

This clonotype was seen only a few times. The rearrangement links TRBV11-1 to TRBJ2-1, with 9 bases aligning to TRBD2. Germline loops: CDR1 SGHAT, CDR2 FQDESV (reference sequence). This CDR3 spans 16 amino acids. Germline trimming cut 3 bases from V and 8 bases from J; bases unmatched to any gene: 11. This CDR3 reads CASSFHRSGGSDEQFF. The CDR3 coding sequence is TGTGCCAGCAGCTTTCATCGGAGCGGGGGGAGCGATGAGCAGTTCTTC. Combining the CDR3 with reference TRBV11-1 and TRBJ2-1 gives the whole variable domain EAEVAQSPRYKITEKSQAVAFWCDPISGHATLYWYRQILGQGPELLVQFQDESVVDDSQLPKDRFSAERLKGVDSTLKIQPAELGDSAMYLCASSFHRSGGSDEQFFGPGTRLTVL.

The chain recombines TRBV5-1 with TRBJ2-1; the match to TRBD1 covers 7 bases. Per the germline V gene, CDR1 is SGHRS and CDR2 is YFSETQ. CDR3 length equals 15 residues. The V and J ends lost 4 bases and 4 bases, in that order; junction bases with no gene match: 8. This CDR3 is CASSILTGNYNEQFF. CDR3 sequence (DNA): TGCGCCAGCAGCATACTGACAGGGAATTACAATGAGCAGTTCTTC.

The chain carries TRBV9 and TRBJ1-2, with 7 bases lining up with TRBD1. The CDR3 spans 15 residues. Germline trimming cut 3 bases from V and 3 bases from J; bases unmatched to any gene: 8. The germline V gene encodes CDR1 SGDLS and CDR2 YYNGEE. The CDR3 reads CASSGEGGADYGYTF. The CDR3 coding sequence is TGTGCCAGCAGCGGAGAAGGGGGCGCCGACTATGGCTACACCTTC.

This chain links TRBV7-2 with TRBJ1-5; no reliable D call. The CDR3 has 15 residues. The germline V and J ends were trimmed by 1 base and 7 bases, with 14 bases remaining between them. Germline loops: CDR1 SGHTA, CDR2 FQGNSA. The CDR3 sequence: CASSLGTARGQPQHF. The DNA for the CDR3 is TGTGCCAGCAGCTTAGGGACCGCCCGAGGACAGCCCCAGCATTTT.

About this clonotype: Germline is not matched at one junction end, which may reflect a read error. V and J are TRBV15 and TRBJ2-3, with D possibly TRBD2 on 5 matching bases. The CDR3 has 13 residues. Germline lookup yields CDR1 LNHNV and CDR2 YYDKDF (reference sequence). The CDR3 loop reads CASRKGSTQTQYF. The CDR3 DNA reads as TGTGCCAGCAGGAAAGGGAGCACGCAAACGCAGTATTTC.

This chain connects TRBV9 to TRBJ1-2; a weak D match, TRBD1 (5 bases). Trimming cost V 0 bases and J 11 bases, with 20 bases left between them. This CDR3 region has 15 residues. The germline V gene has CDR1 SGDLS and CDR2 YYNGEE. In DNA form, the CDR3 reads TGTGCCAGCAGCGTAGGGTCAGATAAGCAGGGTTTTTACACCTTC. This encodes CASSVGSDKQGFYTF.

This chain connects TRBV4-3 to TRBJ2-7; 9 bases are a match to TRBD2. There are 18 residues in the CDR3. Germline V gives CDR1 LGHNA, CDR2 YSLEER. The V and J ends lost 0 bases and 0 bases, in that order; junction bases with no gene match: 9. As DNA, the CDR3 is TGCGCCAGCAGCCAAGAGTGGATAGCGGGGGAGAGCTCCTACGAGCAGTACTTC. Translated: CASSQEWIAGESSYEQYF.

The chain combines TRBV7-8 with TRBJ2-7, with 10 bases identical to TRBD2. The CDR3 has 15 residues. V lost 5 bases to trimming and J lost 7 bases; unmatched junction nucleotides: 11. Germline V gene sequence: CDR1 SGHVS, CDR2 FQNEAQ. The CDR3 reads CASSQAGGSAKEQYF. The CDR3 coding sequence is TGTGCCAGCAGCCAAGCGGGAGGGTCCGCTAAGGAGCAGTACTTC.